Sequencing of this T cell receptor beta chain was carried out in a study of CD8+ T cells in alopecia areata. Extracted from the samples, RNA was reverse transcribed into cDNA to serve as the sequencing template. Libraries were prepared by immunoSEQ multiplex PCR; TCRdb keeps only in-frame clonotypes and omits some of them. Of roughly 210,000 clones listed, around two fifths were seen once; the top ten hold roughly 2.6%. Trimming cost V 6 bases and J 2 bases; bases outside gene matches: 7. Germline CDR1 reads SQVTM; CDR2 reads ANQGSEA. The CDR3 contains 14 residues. The treatment was: oral pan-JAK inhibitor, 5-10 mg twice daily.

This TCR came from a human donor with alopecia areata. Sequencing was performed on CD4+ T cells sorted from blood, taken at approximately week 36, from a patient treated with tofacitinib. This rearrangement joins TRBV29-1 to TRBJ2-3, with 8 nucleotides matching TRBD1. The CDR3 reads CSVPGQGATDTQYF. CDR3 nucleotide sequence: TGCAGCGTACCCGGACAGGGAGCCACAGATACGCAGTATTTT.